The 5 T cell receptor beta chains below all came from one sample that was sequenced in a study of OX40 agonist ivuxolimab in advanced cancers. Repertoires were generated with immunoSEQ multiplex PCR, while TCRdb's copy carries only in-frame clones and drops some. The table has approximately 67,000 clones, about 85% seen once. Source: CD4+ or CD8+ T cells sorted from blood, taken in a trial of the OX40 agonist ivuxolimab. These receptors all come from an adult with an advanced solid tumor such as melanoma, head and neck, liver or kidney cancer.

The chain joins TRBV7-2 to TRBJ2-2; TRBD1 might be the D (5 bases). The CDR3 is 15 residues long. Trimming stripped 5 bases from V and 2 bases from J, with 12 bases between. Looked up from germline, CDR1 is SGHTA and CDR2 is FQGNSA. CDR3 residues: CASSPRQLNTGELFF. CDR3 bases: TGTGCCAGCAGCCCGAGACAGCTAAACACCGGGGAGCTGTTTTTT.

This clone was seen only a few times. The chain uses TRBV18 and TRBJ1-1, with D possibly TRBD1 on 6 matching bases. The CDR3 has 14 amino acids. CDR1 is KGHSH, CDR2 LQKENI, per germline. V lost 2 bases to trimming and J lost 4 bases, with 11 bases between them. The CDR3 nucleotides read TGTGCCAGCTCACCAACGGGAGGGGGCACTGAAGCTTTCTTT. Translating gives CASSPTGGGTEAFF.

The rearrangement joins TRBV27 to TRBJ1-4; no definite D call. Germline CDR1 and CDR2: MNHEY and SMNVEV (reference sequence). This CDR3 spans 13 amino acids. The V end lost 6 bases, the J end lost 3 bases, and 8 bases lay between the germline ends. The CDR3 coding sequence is TGTGCCAGCAGGCGACTCTCTAATGAAAAACTGTTTTTT. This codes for CASRRLSNEKLFF.

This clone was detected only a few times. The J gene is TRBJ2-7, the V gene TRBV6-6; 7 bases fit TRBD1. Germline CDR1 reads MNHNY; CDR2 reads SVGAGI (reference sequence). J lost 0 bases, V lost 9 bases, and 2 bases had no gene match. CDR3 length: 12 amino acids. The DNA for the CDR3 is TGTGCCAGTCGGGACAGCTCCTACGAGCAGTACTTC. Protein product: CASRDSSYEQYF.

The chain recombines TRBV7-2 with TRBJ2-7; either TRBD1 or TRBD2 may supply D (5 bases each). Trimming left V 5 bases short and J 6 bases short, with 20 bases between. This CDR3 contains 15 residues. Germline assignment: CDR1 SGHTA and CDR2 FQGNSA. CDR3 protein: CASSPAGGWGSEQYF. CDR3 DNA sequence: TGTGCCAGCAGCCCCGCCGGAGGTTGGGGCTCCGAGCAGTACTTC.